These 10 T cell receptor beta chains came from one sample sequenced in a study of T cell changes during pregnancy in multiple sclerosis. Clones were read by immunoSEQ multiplex PCR, and TCRdb kept only the in-frame ones, dropping some. The data contain around 110,000 clones, approximately 90% of them singletons. Sample: peripheral blood, taken in the third trimester of pregnancy. Every receptor here comes from a female donor with multiple sclerosis, enrolled in a pregnancy study.

The chain recombines TRBV9 with TRBJ2-6, with D unresolved. Germline CDR1 is SGDLS and CDR2 is YYNGEE. This CDR3 spans 15 amino acids. Trimming stripped 4 bases from V and 4 bases from J, with 12 bases between. The CDR3 loop reads CASSPSGTGANVLTF. The CDR3 DNA is TGTGCCAGCAGCCCCTCGGGTACGGGGGCCAACGTCCTGACTTTC. Full variable domain (remainder filled in from reference TRBV9 and TRBJ2-6): DSGVTQTPKHLITATGQRVTLRCSPRSGDLSVYWYQQSLDQGLQFLIQYYNGEERAKGNILERFSAQQFPDLHSELNLSSLELGDSALYFCASSPSGTGANVLTFGAGSRLTVL.

The V call is TRBV5-1, the J call TRBJ1-4; D uncertain. The germline gives CDR1 SGHRS, CDR2 YFSETQ. The length of the CDR3 is 17 residues. V lost 0 bases and J 7 bases, leaving 19 bases between the germline ends. The chain's CDR3 is CASSLGVGDGRGEKLFF. CDR3 coding DNA: TGCGCCAGCAGCTTGGGGGTCGGCGATGGCCGGGGTGAAAAACTGTTTTTT.

The genes are TRBV5-1 and TRBJ2-3, with 11 bases lining up with TRBD2. Germline V gene lookup returns CDR1 SGHRS and CDR2 YFSETQ. Trimming at V came to 3 bases and at J to 0 bases, leaving 12 bases not matched to a gene. The CDR3 has 19 amino acids. CDR3 nucleotides: TGCGCCAGCAGCTCGCAAGGCGGGACTAGCGGCGCTAGCACAGATACGCAGTATTTT. It specifies CASSSQGGTSGASTDTQYF.

This clone was counted a few times. The chain combines TRBV27 with TRBJ1-1; D not resolved. Germline V gene lookup returns CDR1 MNHEY and CDR2 SMNVEV (reference sequence). With 6 bases removed from V and 0 bases from J, the gap between germline ends came to 11 bases. The CDR3 consists of 14 residues. CDR3 region: CASSPRVMNTEAFF. The CDR3 DNA is TGTGCCAGCAGCCCCCGGGTCATGAACACTGAAGCTTTCTTT.

Only a few counts were recorded for this clone. V is TRBV6-1 and J is TRBJ2-7; 9 nucleotides align to TRBD2. CDR3 size: 14 residues. J lost 6 bases, V lost 4 bases, and 7 bases had no gene match. Per the germline V gene, CDR1 is MNHNS and CDR2 is SASEGT. The CDR3 nucleotides read TGTGCCAGCAGTGCCCTAGCGGGATCTAGCGAGCAGTACTTC. Translation gives CASSALAGSSEQYF.

V and J are TRBV11-2 and TRBJ1-1; D perhaps matches TRBD1 (5 bases). The CDR3 is made up of 14 amino acids. The V and J ends lost 1 base and 3 bases respectively, with 9 bases between them. Germline assignment: CDR1 SGHAT and CDR2 FQNNGV. This CDR3 is CASSLGGWDTEAFF. DNA for the CDR3: TGTGCCAGCAGCTTAGGGGGCTGGGACACTGAAGCTTTCTTT.

The chain couples TRBV25-1 to TRBJ2-5, with a weak D call TRBD2 (6 bases). This CDR3 region has 12 residues. V was pared by 6 bases and J by 1 base, with 6 bases between. Germline assignment: CDR1 MGHDK and CDR2 SYGVNS. The CDR3 nucleotides read TGTGCCAGCAGGGGACTCCAAGAGACCCAGTACTTC. Encoded protein: CASRGLQETQYF.

The genes are TRBV9 and TRBJ1-2; D not certain. Germline lookup yields CDR1 SGDLS and CDR2 YYNGEE. There are 12 residues in the CDR3. Trimming took 3 bases from V and 8 from J, leaving 11 bases between them. The CDR3: CASSDGMYGYTF. In nucleotides, the CDR3 is TGTGCCAGCAGCGATGGCATGTACGGCTACACCTTC.

This CDR3 reads CASSPPGTVPNQPQHF. In nucleotides, the CDR3 is TGTGCCAGCAGTCCACCCGGGACAGTACCCAATCAGCCCCAGCATTTT. This chain connects TRBV6-6 to TRBJ1-5, with 7 nucleotides matching TRBD1. CDR3 length: 16 residues. The V gene end was trimmed by 5 bases and the J gene end by 3 bases; junction bases not matched to a gene: 10. Germline CDR1 reads MNHNY; CDR2 reads SVGAGI (reference sequence).

As for this clone: Compared with germline, one end of the junction differs, possibly owing to a read error. This sequence joins TRBV28 and TRBJ2-7; 10 bases agree with TRBD1. The CDR3 consists of 15 residues. Per the germline V gene, CDR1 is MDHEN and CDR2 is SYDVKM. Here the CDR3 reads CASSAPWDRGRGGDF. CDR3 in DNA: TGTGCCAGCAGTGCCCCTTGGGACAGGGGACGAGGAGGGGACTTC. The full variable domain, with the rest looked up from reference TRBV28 and TRBJ2-7, is DVKVTQSSRYLVKRTGEKVFLECVQDMDHENMFWYRQDPGLGLRLIYFSYDVKMKEKGDIPEGYSVSREKKERFSLILESASTNQTSMYLCASSAPWDRGRGGDFGPGTRLTVT.